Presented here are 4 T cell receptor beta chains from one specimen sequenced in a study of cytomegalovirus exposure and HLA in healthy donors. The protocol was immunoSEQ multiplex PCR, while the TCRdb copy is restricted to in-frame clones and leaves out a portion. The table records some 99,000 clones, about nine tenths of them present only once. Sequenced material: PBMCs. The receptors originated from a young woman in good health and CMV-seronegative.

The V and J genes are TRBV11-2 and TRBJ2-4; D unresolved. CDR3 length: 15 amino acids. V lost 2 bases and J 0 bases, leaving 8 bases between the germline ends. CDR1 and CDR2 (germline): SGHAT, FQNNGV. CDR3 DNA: TGTGCCAGCAGCTTATCCAGGCTAGCCAAAAACATTCAGTACTTC. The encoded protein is CASSLSRLAKNIQYF. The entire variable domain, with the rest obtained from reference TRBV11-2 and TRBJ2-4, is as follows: EAGVAQSPRYKIIEKRQSVAFWCNPISGHATLYWYQQILGQGPKLLIQFQNNGVVDDSQLPKDRFSAERLKGVDSTLKIQPAKLEDSAVYLCASSLSRLAKNIQYFGAGTRLSVL.

The CDR3 spells CASSPAWRTDTQYF. The CDR3 nucleotides are TGTGCCAGCAGCCCCGCCTGGCGCACAGATACGCAGTATTTT. V is TRBV5-4 and J is TRBJ2-3; D is undetermined. Germline-derived CDR1 and CDR2 are SGHNT and YYREEE (reference sequence). The CDR3 is made up of 14 amino acids. The ends were cut back, 4 bases at V and 1 base at J, with 10 bases in the middle.

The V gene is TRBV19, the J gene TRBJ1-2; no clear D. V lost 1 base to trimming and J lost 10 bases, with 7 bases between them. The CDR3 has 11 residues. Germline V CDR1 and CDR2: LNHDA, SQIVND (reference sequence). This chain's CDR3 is CASSIGHTYTF. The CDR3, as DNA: TGTGCCAGTAGTATAGGACATACCTACACCTTC.

The CDR3 reads CSVAGGPRGTGGDEKLFF. CDR3 nucleotides: TGCAGCGTTGCCGGGGGCCCTCGGGGGACAGGGGGGGATGAAAAACTGTTTTTT. The chain combines TRBV29-1 with TRBJ1-4, with TRBD1 matching over 11 bases. CDR3 length equals 18 residues. The J segment lost 6 bases and the V segment lost 4 bases, leaving 16 bases of the junction unmatched. Germline CDR1 SQVTM, CDR2 ANQGSEA.